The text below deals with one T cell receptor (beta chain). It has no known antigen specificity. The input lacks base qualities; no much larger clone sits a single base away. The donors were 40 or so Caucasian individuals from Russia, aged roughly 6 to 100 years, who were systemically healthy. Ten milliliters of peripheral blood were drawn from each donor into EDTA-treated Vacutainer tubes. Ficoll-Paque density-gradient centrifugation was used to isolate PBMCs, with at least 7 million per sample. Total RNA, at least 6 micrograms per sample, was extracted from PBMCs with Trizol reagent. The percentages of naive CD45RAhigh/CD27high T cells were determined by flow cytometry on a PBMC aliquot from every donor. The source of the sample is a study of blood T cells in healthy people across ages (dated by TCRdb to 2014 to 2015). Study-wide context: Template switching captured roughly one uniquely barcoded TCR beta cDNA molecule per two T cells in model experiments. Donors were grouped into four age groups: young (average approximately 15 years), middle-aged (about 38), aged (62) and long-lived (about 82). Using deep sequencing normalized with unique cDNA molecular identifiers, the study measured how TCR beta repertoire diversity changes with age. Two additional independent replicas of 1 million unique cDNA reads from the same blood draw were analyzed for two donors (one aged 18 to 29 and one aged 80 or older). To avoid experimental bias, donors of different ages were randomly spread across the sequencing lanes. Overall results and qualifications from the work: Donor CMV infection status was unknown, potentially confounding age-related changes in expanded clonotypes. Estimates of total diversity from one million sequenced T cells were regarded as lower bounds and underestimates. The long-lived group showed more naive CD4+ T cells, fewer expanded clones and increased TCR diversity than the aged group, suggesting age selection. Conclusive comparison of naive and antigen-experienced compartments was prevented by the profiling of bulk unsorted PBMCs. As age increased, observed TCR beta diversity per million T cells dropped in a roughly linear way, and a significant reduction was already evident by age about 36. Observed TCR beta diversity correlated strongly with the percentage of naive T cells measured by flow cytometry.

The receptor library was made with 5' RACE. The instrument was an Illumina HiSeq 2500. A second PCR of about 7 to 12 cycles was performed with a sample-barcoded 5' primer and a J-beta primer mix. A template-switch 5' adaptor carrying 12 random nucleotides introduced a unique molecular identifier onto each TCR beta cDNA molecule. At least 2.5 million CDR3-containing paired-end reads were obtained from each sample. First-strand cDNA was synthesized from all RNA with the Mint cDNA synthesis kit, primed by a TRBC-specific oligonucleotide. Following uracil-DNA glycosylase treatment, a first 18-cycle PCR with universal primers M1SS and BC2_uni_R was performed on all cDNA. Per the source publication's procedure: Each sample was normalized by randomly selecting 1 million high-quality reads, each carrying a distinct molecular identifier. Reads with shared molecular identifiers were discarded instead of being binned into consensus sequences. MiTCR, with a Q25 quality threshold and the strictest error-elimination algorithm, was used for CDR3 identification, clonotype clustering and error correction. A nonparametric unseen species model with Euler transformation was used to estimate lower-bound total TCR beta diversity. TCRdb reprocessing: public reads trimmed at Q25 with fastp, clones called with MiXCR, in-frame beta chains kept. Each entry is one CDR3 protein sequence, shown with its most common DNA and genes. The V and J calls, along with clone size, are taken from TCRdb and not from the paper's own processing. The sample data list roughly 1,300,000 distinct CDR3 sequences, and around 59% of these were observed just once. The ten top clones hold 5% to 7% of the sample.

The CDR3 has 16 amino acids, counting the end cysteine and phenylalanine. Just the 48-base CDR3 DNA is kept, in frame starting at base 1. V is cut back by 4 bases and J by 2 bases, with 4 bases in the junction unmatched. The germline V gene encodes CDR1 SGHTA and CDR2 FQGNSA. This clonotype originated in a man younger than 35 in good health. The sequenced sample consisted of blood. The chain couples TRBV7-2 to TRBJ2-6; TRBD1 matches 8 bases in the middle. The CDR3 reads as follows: CASSSATGAGANVLTF. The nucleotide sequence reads TGTGCCAGCAGCTCAGCGACAGGGGCTGGGGCCAACGTCCTGACTTTC.